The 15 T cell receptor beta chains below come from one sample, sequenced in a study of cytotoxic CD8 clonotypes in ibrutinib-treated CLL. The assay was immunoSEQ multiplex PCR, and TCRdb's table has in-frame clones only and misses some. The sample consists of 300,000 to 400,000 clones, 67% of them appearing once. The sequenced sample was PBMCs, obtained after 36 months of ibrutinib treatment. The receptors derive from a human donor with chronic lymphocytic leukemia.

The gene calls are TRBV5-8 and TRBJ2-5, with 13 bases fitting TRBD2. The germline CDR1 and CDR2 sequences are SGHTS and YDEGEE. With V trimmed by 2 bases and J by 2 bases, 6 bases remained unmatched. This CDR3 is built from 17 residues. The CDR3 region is CASSFSVLAGGQETQYF. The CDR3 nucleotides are TGTGCCAGCAGCTTTTCTGTACTAGCGGGAGGGCAAGAGACCCAGTACTTC.

CDR3 in amino acids: CASSFHRGLIRNTEAFF. In DNA form, the CDR3 reads TGTGCCAGCAGTTTCCACAGGGGATTAATTAGGAACACTGAAGCTTTCTTT. The chain couples TRBV7-9 to TRBJ1-1, with 7 bases lining up with TRBD1. The germline V gene encodes CDR1 SEHNR and CDR2 FQNEAQ (reference sequence). With V trimmed by 6 bases and J by 1 base, 14 bases remained unmatched. The CDR3 is made up of 17 amino acids.

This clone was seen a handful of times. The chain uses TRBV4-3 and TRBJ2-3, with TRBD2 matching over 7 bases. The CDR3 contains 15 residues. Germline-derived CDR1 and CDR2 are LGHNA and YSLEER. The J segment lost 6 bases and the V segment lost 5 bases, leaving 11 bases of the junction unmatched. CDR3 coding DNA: TGCGCCAGCAGCTTAGGACTAGTTGTTCGGGATACGCAGTATTTT. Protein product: CASSLGLVVRDTQYF.

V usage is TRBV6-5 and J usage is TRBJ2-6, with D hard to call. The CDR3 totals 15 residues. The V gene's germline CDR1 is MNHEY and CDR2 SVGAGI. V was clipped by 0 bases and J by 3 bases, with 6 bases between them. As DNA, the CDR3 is TGTGCCAGCAGTTACTCCTCTAGTGGGGCCAACGTCCTGACTTTC. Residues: CASSYSSSGANVLTF.

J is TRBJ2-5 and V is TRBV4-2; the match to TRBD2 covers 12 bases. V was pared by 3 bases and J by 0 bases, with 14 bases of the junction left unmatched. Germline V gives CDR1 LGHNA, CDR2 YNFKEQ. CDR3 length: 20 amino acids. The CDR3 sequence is CASSHKKRASGGAHQETQYF. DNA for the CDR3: TGTGCCAGCAGCCACAAAAAACGGGCTAGCGGGGGGGCCCACCAAGAGACCCAGTACTTC.

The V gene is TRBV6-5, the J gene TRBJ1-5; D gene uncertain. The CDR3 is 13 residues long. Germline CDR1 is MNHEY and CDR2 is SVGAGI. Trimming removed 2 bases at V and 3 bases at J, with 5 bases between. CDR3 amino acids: CASSYAFNQPQHF. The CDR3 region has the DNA TGTGCCAGCAGTTACGCCTTCAATCAGCCCCAGCATTTT.

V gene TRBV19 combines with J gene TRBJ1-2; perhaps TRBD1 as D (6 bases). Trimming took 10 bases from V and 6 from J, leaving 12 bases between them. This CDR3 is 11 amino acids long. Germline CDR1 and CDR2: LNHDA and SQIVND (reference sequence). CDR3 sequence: CAIRTEDGYTF. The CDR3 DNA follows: TGTGCCATCCGGACAGAGGATGGCTACACCTTC.

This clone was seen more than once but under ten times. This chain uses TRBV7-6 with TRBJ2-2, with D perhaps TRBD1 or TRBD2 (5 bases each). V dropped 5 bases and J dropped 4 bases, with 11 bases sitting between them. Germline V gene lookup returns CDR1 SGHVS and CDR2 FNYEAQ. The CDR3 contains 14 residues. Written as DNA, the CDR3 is TGTGCCAGCAGCCGGGGCTCTTTCACCGGGGAGCTGTTTTTT. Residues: CASSRGSFTGELFF.

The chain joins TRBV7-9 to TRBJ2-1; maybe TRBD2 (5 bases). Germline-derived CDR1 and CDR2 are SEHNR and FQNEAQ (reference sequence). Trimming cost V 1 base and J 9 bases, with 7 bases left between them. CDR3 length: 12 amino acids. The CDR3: CASSLGGFEQFF. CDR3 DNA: TGTGCCAGCAGCTTAGGAGGGTTTGAGCAGTTCTTC.

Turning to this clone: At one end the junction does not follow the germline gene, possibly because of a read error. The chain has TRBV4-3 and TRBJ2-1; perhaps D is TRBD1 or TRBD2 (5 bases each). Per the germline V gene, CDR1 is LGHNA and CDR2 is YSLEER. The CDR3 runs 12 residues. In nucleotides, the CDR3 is TGCGTCAGCAGCCATGGGACCAGACGGCAGTTCTTC. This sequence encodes CVSSHGTRRQFF.

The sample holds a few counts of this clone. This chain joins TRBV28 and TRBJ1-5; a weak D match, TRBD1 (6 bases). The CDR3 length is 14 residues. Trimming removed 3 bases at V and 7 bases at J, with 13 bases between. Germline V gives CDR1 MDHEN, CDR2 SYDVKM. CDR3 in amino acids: CASSFGGQVQPQHF. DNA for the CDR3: TGTGCCAGCAGTTTCGGGGGGCAGGTCCAGCCCCAGCATTTT.

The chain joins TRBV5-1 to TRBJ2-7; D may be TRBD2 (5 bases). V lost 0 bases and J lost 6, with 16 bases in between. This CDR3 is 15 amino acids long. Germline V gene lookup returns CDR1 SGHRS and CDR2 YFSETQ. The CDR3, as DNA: TGCGCCAGCAGCTTGGATAGCGTGGGAGCGGCCGAGCAGTACTTC. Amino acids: CASSLDSVGAAEQYF.

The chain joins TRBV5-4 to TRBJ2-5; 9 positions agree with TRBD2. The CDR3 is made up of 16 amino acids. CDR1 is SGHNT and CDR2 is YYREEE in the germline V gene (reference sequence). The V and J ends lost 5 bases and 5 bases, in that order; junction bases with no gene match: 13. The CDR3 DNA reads TGTGCCAGCAGTTTAGCGGGAGCTTGGGGTGCGGAGACCCAGTACTTC. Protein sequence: CASSLAGAWGAETQYF.

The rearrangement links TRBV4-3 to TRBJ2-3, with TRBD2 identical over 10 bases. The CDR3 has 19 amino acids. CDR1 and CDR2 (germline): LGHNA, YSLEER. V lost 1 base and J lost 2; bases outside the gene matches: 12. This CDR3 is CASSQGIPLAGDFTDTQYF. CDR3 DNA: TGCGCCAGCAGCCAAGGGATCCCCCTAGCGGGAGATTTCACAGATACGCAGTATTTT.

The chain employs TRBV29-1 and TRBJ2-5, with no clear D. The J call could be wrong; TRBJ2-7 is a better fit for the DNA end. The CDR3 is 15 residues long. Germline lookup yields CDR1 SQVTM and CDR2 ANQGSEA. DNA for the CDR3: TGCAGCGTTGAAGAGAGGCACCTTTGGAACTACGAGCAGTACTTC. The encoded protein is CSVEERHLWNYEQYF.